The 2 T cell receptor beta chains below all came from one sample that was sequenced in a study of T cells in localized non-small cell lung cancer. Sequencing was performed with immunoSEQ multiplex PCR; in TCRdb, only in-frame clones are kept and a portion is missing. Among thousands of clones, approximately 33% were seen once, and the ten largest hold about 6%. This specimen consisted of lung tumor tissue, obtained before any cancer treatment. Receptor source: a man aged 40 to 69 with stage I lung adenocarcinoma.

This clone was detected a few times. The chain couples TRBV11-3 to TRBJ2-1; possibly TRBD1 or TRBD2 for D (6 bases each). The CDR3 has 15 residues. V was trimmed by 1 base and J by 6 bases, leaving 13 bases between them. Germline-derived CDR1 and CDR2 are SGHNT and YENEEA. The chain's CDR3 is CASSLVGGLGNEQFF. The DNA for the CDR3 is TGTGCCAGCAGCTTAGTAGGGGGACTGGGCAATGAGCAGTTCTTC.

The genes are TRBV7-1 and TRBJ1-1; no firm D call. TRBV7-1 is sorted into the ORF group, with uncertain function. V was trimmed by 4 bases and J by 4 bases, leaving 16 bases between them. The CDR3 covers 15 residues. Written as DNA, the CDR3 is TGTGCCAGCAGCTTTTGGGCCGGTCGAAGCACTGAAGCTTTCTTT. This codes for CASSFWAGRSTEAFF.